The next 8 T cell receptor beta chains were all read from a single sample in a study of a mutant IDH1 vaccine in newly diagnosed glioma. Time point described: baseline, week 1 (first vaccination visit). The sample's treatment: pre-vaccination baseline after standard-of-care therapy. Profiled with immunoSEQ multiplex PCR; TCRdb holds only in-frame clones, not every one. This sample has tens of thousands of clones; roughly 80% occur once, and the top ten carry about a fifth. The sequencing used PBMCs, collected from a glioma patient treated with radiotherapy, temozolomide or both. Receptors were obtained from a man in his late teens or twenties with glioma.

The chain couples TRBV5-1 to TRBJ2-2, with 9 bases lining up with TRBD2. J gave up 6 bases and V 1 base, and 7 bases lay outside the gene matches. The CDR3 sequence is 16 residues long. The germline V gene has CDR1 SGHRS and CDR2 YFSETQ. CDR3 region: CASSLSAGGGAGELFF. The CDR3 DNA sequence: TGCGCCAGCAGCTTGTCCGCTGGCGGGGGGGCCGGGGAGCTGTTTTTT.

The rearrangement uses TRBV25-1 and TRBJ2-1; 15 bases are shared with TRBD2. The germline V gene encodes CDR1 MGHDK and CDR2 SYGVNS. V shed 6 bases and J 4 bases; nucleotides not matched to a gene: 4. The CDR3 has 16 amino acids. The CDR3 nucleotides are TGTGCCAGCAGGGGACTAGCGGGAGGTCGTTACAATGAGCAGTTCTTC. Its translation is CASRGLAGGRYNEQFF.

The V call is TRBV7-2, the J call TRBJ2-2; the match to TRBD1 covers 7 bases. The trim removed 5 bases at V and 1 base at J, leaving 4 bases unmatched. This CDR3 has 15 amino acids. Germline values: CDR1 SGHTA, CDR2 FQGNSA. The CDR3 nucleotides read TGTGCCAGCAGCCAAGGGGGCCTGAACACCGGGGAGCTGTTTTTT. Translated: CASSQGGLNTGELFF.

The rearrangement uses TRBV13 and TRBJ2-7; perhaps D is TRBD1 or TRBD2 (6 bases each). This CDR3 spans 13 amino acids. Germline assignment: CDR1 PRHDT and CDR2 FYEKMQ (reference sequence). The V and J ends lost 5 bases and 6 bases respectively, with 14 bases between them. CDR3 sequence reads: CASSLNRGREQYF. The CDR3 coding sequence is TGTGCCAGCAGCCTTAATCGGGGGCGCGAGCAGTACTTC.

The J gene is TRBJ2-1, the V gene TRBV10-1; perhaps TRBD2 as D (6 bases). Deletions cut 11 bases from V and 8 bases from J, with 19 bases between. The germline V gene encodes CDR1 WNHNN and CDR2 SYGVQD (reference sequence). CDR3 length: 13 amino acids. In DNA, the CDR3 is TGCGCCTCCGGCCTCGCGGGGCCGCATGAGCAGTTCTTC. Translation gives CASGLAGPHEQFF.

The V call is TRBV5-6, the J call TRBJ2-1; D unresolved. V was trimmed by 0 bases and J by 5 bases, leaving 15 bases between them. From germline, CDR1 is SGHDT and CDR2 YYEEEE. There are 16 residues in the CDR3. CDR3 bases: TGTGCCAGCAGCTTGGTTGGTGGATCAGGCGACAATGAGCAGTTCTTC. Translating gives CASSLVGGSGDNEQFF.

This rearrangement joins TRBV6-6 to TRBJ1-4; D is uncertain. Germline V gene sequence: CDR1 MNHNY, CDR2 SVGAGI (reference sequence). The CDR3 loop spans 15 amino acids. V lost 8 bases and J 0 bases, leaving 13 bases between the germline ends. CDR3 region: CASSDRHATNEKLFF. CDR3 DNA sequence: TGTGCCAGCTCCGACCGGCATGCAACTAATGAAAAACTGTTTTTT.

This clone appeared once. The chain recombines TRBV15 with TRBJ2-2; the D gene is possibly TRBD1 (6 bases). The V gene's germline CDR1 is LNHNV and CDR2 YYDKDF (reference sequence). The CDR3 consists of 16 residues. V gave up 6 bases and J gave up 4 bases, with 18 bases separating them. The CDR3 spells CATRKWETQGTGELFF. In DNA form, the CDR3 reads TGTGCCACCAGGAAATGGGAGACACAGGGCACCGGGGAGCTGTTTTTT.